This TCR beta chain was profiled in a study of radiotherapy plus CTLA-4 blockade in lung cancer. Assay: immunoSEQ multiplex PCR; the TCRdb copy retains only in-frame clones and omits some. The sample yields roughly 32,000 clones, more than 80% seen once. Germline CDR1 reads MGHRA; CDR2 reads YSYEKL. The V segment lost 2 bases and the J segment 3 bases; nucleotides outside the gene matches: 6. The CDR3 loop spans 15 amino acids. Sequencing was performed on peripheral blood, taken from a patient treated with radiotherapy plus ipilimumab. This receptor was identified in a human donor with non-small cell lung cancer that progressed on radiotherapy plus ipilimumab. The chain combines TRBV4-1 with TRBJ2-7, with 8 bases matching TRBD1. CDR3 residues: CASSQTPGGGYEQYF. The DNA of the CDR3 is TGCGCCAGCAGCCAAACACCAGGGGGCGGCTACGAGCAGTACTTC.